This entry describes one T cell receptor beta chain. This entry is derived from a study of blood T cell repertoires in COVID-19. At the level of the study: There were acute and convalescent COVID-19 samples, and they came from the United States, Italy and Spain. PBMCs, B-cell-depleted T cells, or T cells provided the cDNA or gDNA that made up the material.

Authors' processing steps: Estimation of nucleated cell counts relied on the amplification of reference gene primers. The assay was immunoSEQ multiplex PCR, and TCRdb's table has in-frame clones only and misses some. That table supplies the V and J calls and clone size; D and trimming were determined from the DNA. The table records 200,000 to 300,000 clones, 88% of them present only once. Germline V lookup: CDR1 MGHRA, CDR2 YSYEKL. V shed 4 bases, J shed 12 bases, and the junction held 14 bases outside the gene matches. The CDR3 has 14 amino acids. This receptor was identified in a woman aged 40 to 50 with acute COVID-19. V and J are TRBV4-1 and TRBJ2-7, with TRBD2 matching over 8 bases. Sequencing used PBMCs or T cells enriched from blood (not recorded which). CDR3 DNA: TGCGCCAGCAGCCCCGGGAACCACGGGGGACTAGTGTACGTC. Translation gives CASSPGNHGGLVYV.